This T cell receptor beta chain was observed in a study of cytomegalovirus exposure and HLA in healthy donors. PCR involved 60 Vbeta and 13 Jbeta primers. Produced via immunoSEQ multiplex PCR; TCRdb's table is partial and in-frame only. The repertoire holds about 96,000 clones, approximately 74% seen once, with over 12% in the top ten. V lost 7 bases, J lost 0 bases, and 1 base stayed unmatched. This CDR3 is built from 13 residues. In germline, CDR1 is SGHDT, CDR2 YYEEEE. Sequencing used PBMCs. The source is a woman aged 70 to 79 in good health and CMV-seropositive. The chain has TRBV5-6 and TRBJ2-1; 7 bases line up with TRBD2. DNA of the CDR3: TGTGCCAGCTGCGGGAGCTCCTACAATGAGCAGTTCTTC. Its translation: CASCGSSYNEQFF.